The TCR beta chain described here comes from a study of T cell responses to AZD1222 COVID-19 vaccine. Broader study findings: Of spike-specific TCRs, nearly half reportedly target regions left unmutated in variants.

This clone turned up a few times. Its matching antigen is unknown. The method was immunoSEQ multiplex PCR; TCRdb's version includes in-frame clones alone and lacks a portion of them. The sample includes over 130,000 clones, 70% to 90% seen only once; the top ten take 3% to 4.5%. The CDR3 totals 15 residues. The germline gives CDR1 SGDLS, CDR2 YYNGEE. Losses at the gene ends were 4 bases for V and 6 bases for J; bases not matched to a gene: 6. This TCR was recovered from an adult in good health. The source was peripheral blood, collected on day 0 of AZD1222 vaccination. This rearrangement joins TRBV9 to TRBJ2-2, with TRBD2 matching over 10 bases. The CDR3 here is CASSMTSGFPGELFF. The CDR3 bases are TGTGCCAGCAGCATGACTAGCGGGTTCCCCGGGGAGCTGTTTTTT.